These 13 T cell receptor beta chains originate from one sample sequenced in a study of blood T cell repertoires in COVID-19. Method: immunoSEQ multiplex PCR; TCRdb's copy keeps in-frame clones and lacks some. This sample carries over 130,000 clones, approximately 86% of them seen once, and the ten largest clones take over 5%. Sequencing was done on a sample of peripheral blood. The receptors originated from a human donor in a cohort sampled during active COVID-19.

The V gene is TRBV2, the J gene TRBJ2-7, with 9 bases aligning to TRBD1. The CDR3 loop spans 13 amino acids. Germline lookup yields CDR1 SNHLY and CDR2 FYNNEI. The trim removed 9 bases at V and 8 bases at J, leaving 11 bases unmatched. The CDR3 is CASGDRGRLKQYF. For the CDR3, the DNA is TGTGCCAGTGGAGACAGGGGGAGACTCAAGCAGTACTTC. Full variable domain (missing parts from reference TRBV2 and TRBJ2-7): EPEVTQTPSHQVTQMGQEVILRCVPISNHLYFYWYRQILGQKVEFLVSFYNNEISEKSEIFDDQFSVERPDGSNFTLKIRSTKLEDSAMYFCASGDRGRLKQYFGPGTRLTVT.

The V and J genes are TRBV7-9 and TRBJ1-2, with TRBD1 matching 10 bases. Per germline, CDR1 SEHNR and CDR2 FQNEAQ (reference sequence). This CDR3 has 17 amino acids. V shed 2 bases, J shed 0 bases, and the junction held 6 bases outside the gene matches. The CDR3 DNA reads as TGTGCCAGCAGCTTAATGTTGGGACAGGGGTCTAACTATGGCTACACCTTC. It yields the protein CASSLMLGQGSNYGYTF.

The V gene is TRBV11-3, the J gene TRBJ2-5; tentative D call: TRBD1 (5 bases). The CDR3 contains 14 residues. Germline CDR1 SGHNT, CDR2 YENEEA. The V gene lost 0 bases and the J gene lost 5 bases, with 10 bases spanning the gap. Here the CDR3 reads CASSLDRGSETQYF. CDR3 sequence (DNA): TGTGCCAGCAGCTTAGATAGGGGATCGGAGACCCAGTACTTC.

The chain joins TRBV23-1 to TRBJ1-1; D is possibly TRBD1 (5 bases). TRBV23-1 is an ORF for which the function is uncertain. CDR3 length: 14 residues. Trimming removed 3 bases from V and 11 bases from J, with 19 bases in between. CDR3 protein: CASSQSKGLRGAFF. For the CDR3, the DNA is TGCGCCAGCAGTCAGAGTAAGGGGCTCCGGGGGGCTTTCTTT.

This chain links TRBV7-9 with TRBJ1-2, with TRBD1 as a possible D gene (5 bases). V gave up 3 bases and J gave up 6 bases, with 14 bases separating them. Looked up from germline, CDR1 is SEHNR and CDR2 is FQNEAQ (reference sequence). The CDR3 extends over 14 amino acids. CDR3 residues: CASSFVGAGDGYTF. The CDR3 DNA follows: TGTGCCAGCAGCTTCGTTGGGGCGGGGGATGGCTACACCTTC.

The rearrangement uses TRBV4-1 and TRBJ1-5; no firm D call. V was trimmed by 2 bases and J by 7 bases, leaving 24 bases between them. The CDR3 length is 18 residues. Germline V CDR1 and CDR2: MGHRA, YSYEKL. DNA for the CDR3: TGCGCCAGCAGCCAAAAAACCCCACGGTCGGGCGGGAGCCAGCCCCAGCATTTT. It is translated as CASSQKTPRSGGSQPQHF.

The chain links TRBV5-1 to TRBJ2-6; D unclear. V lost 0 bases and J lost 0, with 10 bases in between. CDR1 is SGHRS, CDR2 YFSETQ, per germline. The CDR3 consists of 17 residues. The CDR3 protein is CASSLGAGNSGANVLTF. The CDR3 DNA sequence: TGCGCCAGCAGCTTGGGGGCAGGCAACTCTGGGGCCAACGTCCTGACTTTC.

This clone has just one count. The CDR3 protein is CASSVAGTGPTLLYGYTF. The CDR3 bases are TGTGCCAGCAGCGTCGCCGGGACAGGGCCTACCTTACTATATGGCTACACCTTC. The J gene is TRBJ1-2, the V gene TRBV7-8; TRBD1 aligns across 9 bases. Germline-derived CDR1 and CDR2 are SGHVS and FQNEAQ. The CDR3 totals 18 residues. V dropped 5 bases and J dropped 5; count of bases not matched to a gene: 18.

The rearrangement joins TRBV28 to TRBJ2-3; D unclear. The CDR3 contains 15 residues. The V gene's germline CDR1 is MDHEN and CDR2 SYDVKM. V lost 7 bases and J lost 0, with 14 bases in between. The chain's CDR3 is CASNLLPTSTDTQYF. The CDR3 DNA sequence: TGTGCCAGCAACCTCCTACCAACCAGCACAGATACGCAGTATTTT.

J is TRBJ2-7 and V is TRBV4-1, with a possible D match to TRBD2 (5 bases). This CDR3 region has 17 residues. Between the trimmed V and J ends, which lost 0 bases and 3 bases, there was a span of 18 bases. Germline CDR1 reads MGHRA; CDR2 reads YSYEKL. The CDR3 DNA sequence: TGCGCCAGCAGCCAAGATAGCGCCAGGTTTCTATACTACGAGCAGTACTTC. This encodes CASSQDSARFLYYEQYF.

The rearrangement links TRBV30 to TRBJ2-7; no reliable D call. V was cut by 0 bases and J by 2 bases, with 8 bases left in between. The CDR3 is 13 residues long. Germline V CDR1 and CDR2: GTSNPN, SVGIG (reference sequence). CDR3 sequence reads: CAWSVTVPYEQYF. For the CDR3, the DNA is TGTGCCTGGAGTGTGACTGTTCCCTACGAGCAGTACTTC.

This rearrangement joins TRBV7-2 to TRBJ1-3; TRBD1 aligns across 7 bases. This CDR3 contains 19 residues. Germline V gene data show CDR1 as SGHTA and CDR2 as FQGNSA. V lost 4 bases to trimming and J lost 3 bases; unmatched junction nucleotides: 18. The CDR3 is CASSSNRDSLILSGNTIYF. For the CDR3, the DNA is TGTGCCAGCAGCTCGAACCGGGACAGTCTTATTCTTAGTGGAAACACCATATATTTT.

This chain uses TRBV7-6 with TRBJ2-3; TRBD2 matches at 8 bases. The CDR3 loop spans 17 amino acids. The germline V gene has CDR1 SGHVS and CDR2 FNYEAQ. With 3 bases clipped from V and 1 base from J, the junction kept 9 bases outside the gene matches. CDR3 DNA: TGTGCCAGCAGCTTGACCAGCGGGAGTTTGGGCACAGATACGCAGTATTTT. Translation gives CASSLTSGSLGTDTQYF.